These 25 T cell receptor beta chains were all obtained from the same sample, sequenced in a study of blood T cell repertoires in COVID-19. Data came from immunoSEQ multiplex PCR; TCRdb stores just in-frame clones and leaves some out. Altogether 100,000 to 150,000 clones are present, 80% to 95% being singletons, with the ten largest covering about 1.9%. The sequenced material came from peripheral blood. The receptors here all came from a man aged 50-60 years with COVID-19, enrolled during active disease.

The V gene is TRBV7-6, the J gene TRBJ2-7; TRBD2 agrees at 9 bases. The CDR3 has 15 residues. V gave up 5 bases and J gave up 2 bases; unmatched junction bases: 7. Germline V CDR1 and CDR2: SGHVS, FNYEAQ. The CDR3 DNA is TGTGCCAGCAGCCCCGGGTTAGCGGGGGCCTACGAGCAGTACGTC. The encoded protein is CASSPGLAGAYEQYV.

The DNA for the CDR3 is TGTGCCAGCAGTTCAAGGCAGGGGTCGTCTGGAAACACCATATATTTT. Translating it yields CASSSRQGSSGNTIYF. The V and J genes are TRBV7-8 and TRBJ1-3; possible D gene TRBD1, 6 bases. Trimming left V 6 bases short and J 1 base short, with 16 bases between. The CDR3 consists of 16 residues. Germline V lookup: CDR1 SGHVS, CDR2 FQNEAQ. Drawing the rest from reference TRBV7-8 and TRBJ1-3, the complete variable domain is GAGVSQSPRYKVAKRGQDVALRCDPISGHVSLFWYQQALGQGPEFLTYFQNEAQLDKSGLPSDRFFAERPEGSVSTLKIQRTQQEDSAVYLCASSSRQGSSGNTIYFGEGSWLTVV.

The chain joins TRBV6-5 to TRBJ1-2; 7 bases map to TRBD1. The CDR3 loop spans 13 amino acids. J gave up 6 bases and V 2 bases, and 3 bases lay outside the gene matches. The germline V gene encodes CDR1 MNHEY and CDR2 SVGAGI. In DNA, the CDR3 is TGTGCCAGCAGTTACCGGGACAGTAATGGCTACACCTTC. This codes for CASSYRDSNGYTF.

This chain links TRBV2 with TRBJ2-7; D perhaps matches TRBD2 (5 bases). The CDR3 has 15 residues. The V end was cut by 3 bases, the J end by 5 bases, with 17 bases between. CDR1 is SNHLY, CDR2 FYNNEI, per germline. The CDR3 region is CASSESNLSGNEQYF. Written as DNA, the CDR3 is TGTGCCAGCAGTGAGTCGAACTTGTCGGGAAACGAGCAGTACTTC.

This chain joins TRBV28 and TRBJ2-7, with D unclear. This CDR3 has 12 amino acids. V shed 6 bases and J shed 3 bases, with 9 bases lying between them. CDR1 and CDR2 from the germline V gene are MDHEN and SYDVKM. The CDR3 loop reads CASRGSGYEQYF. CDR3 nucleotides: TGTGCCAGCAGGGGCAGTGGCTACGAGCAGTACTTC.

The chain couples TRBV11-2 to TRBJ1-4, with D maybe TRBD1 (5 bases). V was clipped by 5 bases and J by 7 bases, with 11 bases between them. CDR1 SGHAT and CDR2 FQNNGV come from the germline V gene. The CDR3 has 13 amino acids. The CDR3 loop is CASSRGFGEKLFF. CDR3 coding DNA: TGTGCCAGCAGCAGGGGATTTGGTGAAAAACTGTTTTTT. Full variable domain (outside the CDR3, taken from reference TRBV11-2 and TRBJ1-4): EAGVAQSPRYKIIEKRQSVAFWCNPISGHATLYWYQQILGQGPKLLIQFQNNGVVDDSQLPKDRFSAERLKGVDSTLKIQPAKLEDSAVYLCASSRGFGEKLFFGSGTQLSVL.

The chain couples TRBV7-2 to TRBJ1-3; D not certain. In germline, CDR1 is SGHTA, CDR2 FQGNSA. The CDR3 sequence is 13 residues long. V lost 1 base and J 8 bases, leaving 9 bases between the germline ends. The CDR3 coding sequence is TGTGCCAGCAGCTTAGTTACCGGGGACACCATATATTTT. Translation gives CASSLVTGDTIYF.

V usage is TRBV10-3 and J usage is TRBJ2-7; 9 nucleotides match TRBD1. The CDR3 covers 13 residues. Germline lookup yields CDR1 ENHRY and CDR2 SYGVKD. V was pared by 7 bases and J by 3 bases, with 4 bases of the junction left unmatched. CDR3 bases: TGTGCCATCATGACAGGGGGATTCTACGAGCAGTACTTC. Translation gives CAIMTGGFYEQYF.

J is TRBJ2-3 and V is TRBV27; 7 bases are a match to TRBD2. Germline trimming cut 6 bases from V and 0 bases from J; bases unmatched to any gene: 6. Germline V gene sequence: CDR1 MNHEY, CDR2 SMNVEV (reference sequence). The CDR3 has 15 residues. CDR3 coding DNA: TGTGCCAGCAGACTAGCGTATACTAGCACAGATACGCAGTATTTT. Protein sequence: CASRLAYTSTDTQYF.

The chain is built from TRBV20-1 and TRBJ2-3; 12 nucleotides agree with TRBD2. The V segment lost 6 bases and the J segment 6 bases; nucleotides outside the gene matches: 16. This CDR3 is 17 amino acids long. The V gene's germline CDR1 is DFQATT and CDR2 SNEGSKA (reference sequence). The chain's CDR3 is CSASHEGRLAGADTQYF. CDR3 in DNA: TGCAGTGCGAGTCACGAGGGTAGACTAGCGGGAGCGGATACGCAGTATTTT.

As regards this clone: At one boundary the junction diverges from the germline segment, which might be a read error. The chain is built from TRBV19 and TRBJ1-6; tentative D call: TRBD1 (5 bases). The CDR3 has 15 amino acids. Germline CDR1 and CDR2: LNHDA and SQIVND (reference sequence). CDR3 sequence (DNA): TGTGCCAGTAGTGTAGACAGCTCCTATAATTCACCCCTCCACTTT. It codes for CASSVDSSYNSPLHF.

The rearrangement links TRBV9 to TRBJ2-5, with 8 nucleotides matching TRBD2. The CDR3 covers 15 residues. CDR1 SGDLS and CDR2 YYNGEE come from the germline V gene. The J segment lost 0 bases and the V segment lost 3 bases, leaving 4 bases of the junction unmatched. The CDR3 sequence: CASSGPGGYQETQYF. CDR3 DNA sequence: TGTGCCAGCAGCGGACCGGGAGGGTACCAAGAGACCCAGTACTTC. Together with reference TRBV9 and TRBJ2-5, the CDR3 gives the full variable domain: DSGVTQTPKHLITATGQRVTLRCSPRSGDLSVYWYQQSLDQGLQFLIQYYNGEERAKGNILERFSAQQFPDLHSELNLSSLELGDSALYFCASSGPGGYQETQYFGPGTRLLVL.

The chain is built from TRBV11-2 and TRBJ2-1; tentatively, D is TRBD2 (5 bases). Germline V gene sequence: CDR1 SGHAT, CDR2 FQNNGV. This CDR3 has 14 residues. V lost 2 bases to trimming and J lost 4 bases, with 9 bases between them. In DNA form, the CDR3 reads TGTGCCAGCAGCTTAAGAGCGGAATACAATGAGCAGTTCTTC. Protein sequence: CASSLRAEYNEQFF.

The CDR3 bases are TGTGCCAGCAACATCGTTGCAACTAATGAAAAACTGTTTTTT. Its protein product is CASNIVATNEKLFF. The chain carries TRBV28 and TRBJ1-4; D is unresolved. V was clipped by 7 bases and J by 0 bases, with 9 bases between them. The CDR3 spans 14 residues. Germline V gene sequence: CDR1 MDHEN, CDR2 SYDVKM.

The table lists this clone with a count of one. This sequence joins TRBV5-1 and TRBJ2-1; D ambiguous. Trimming cost V 7 bases and J 10 bases, with 15 bases left between them. CDR3 size: 12 residues. Germline loops: CDR1 SGHRS, CDR2 YFSETQ. CDR3 nucleotide sequence: TGCGCCAGCTCCGTTCGATTGGGCGAGCAGTTCTTC. Its protein product is CASSVRLGEQFF.

The V and J genes are TRBV30 and TRBJ2-1, with D tentatively TRBD2 (5 bases). CDR1 is GTSNPN, CDR2 SVGIG, per germline (reference sequence). The CDR3 extends over 13 amino acids. Trimming removed 2 bases from V and 4 bases from J, with 9 bases in between. The chain's CDR3 is CAWSLGGYNEQFF. The CDR3 nucleotides read TGTGCCTGGAGTCTAGGCGGGTACAATGAGCAGTTCTTC.

The V call is TRBV5-6, the J call TRBJ2-3; 9 bases fit TRBD1. CDR3 size: 16 residues. Germline V gene sequence: CDR1 SGHDT, CDR2 YYEEEE. With 4 bases clipped from V and 2 bases from J, the junction kept 8 bases outside the gene matches. The CDR3 DNA sequence: TGTGCCAGCAGCGCGGGACAGGGAGGGACCACAGATACGCAGTATTTT. Residues: CASSAGQGGTTDTQYF.

The chain has TRBV18 and TRBJ2-2; TRBD1 agrees at 7 bases. The CDR3 length is 17 residues. The trim removed 2 bases at V and 6 bases at J, leaving 12 bases unmatched. Per germline, CDR1 KGHSH and CDR2 LQKENI. The CDR3 region has the DNA TGTGCCAGCTCACCATTTACCCGGGACAGAGGGTCCGGGGAGCTGTTTTTT. Its translation: CASSPFTRDRGSGELFF. Based on the CDR3 plus reference TRBV18 and TRBJ2-2, the full variable domain is NAGVMQNPRHLVRRRGQEARLRCSPMKGHSHVYWYRQLPEEGLKFMVYLQKENIIDESGMPKERFSAEFPKEGPSILRIQQVVRGDSAAYFCASSPFTRDRGSGELFFGEGSRLTVL.

The count of this clone is one. The chain carries TRBV5-1 and TRBJ1-1, with a possible D match to TRBD1 (6 bases). Trimming took 0 bases from V and 4 from J, leaving 16 bases between them. Germline CDR1 SGHRS, CDR2 YFSETQ. This CDR3 region has 16 residues. The CDR3 region is CASSLEAGEGITEAFF. The CDR3 coding sequence is TGCGCCAGCAGCTTGGAGGCAGGGGAGGGGATCACTGAAGCTTTCTTT.

The V and J genes are TRBV19 and TRBJ2-1, with TRBD1 identical over 9 bases. Germline-derived CDR1 and CDR2 are LNHDA and SQIVND (reference sequence). V lost 5 bases and J lost 8; bases outside the gene matches: 7. The CDR3 loop spans 14 amino acids. The CDR3 is CASSDRGIVHEQFF. DNA of the CDR3: TGTGCCAGTAGTGACAGGGGGATAGTGCATGAGCAGTTCTTC.

V and J are TRBV24-1 and TRBJ2-2; D unclear. The germline V and J ends were trimmed by 7 bases and 4 bases, with 9 bases remaining between them. The length of the CDR3 is 13 residues. Germline CDR1 and CDR2: KGHDR and SFDVKD. The CDR3 DNA sequence: TGTGCCACCAGCCGAGAGGTCACCGGGGAGCTGTTTTTT. It yields the protein CATSREVTGELFF.

The chain employs TRBV2 and TRBJ2-5, with TRBD1 as a possible D gene (6 bases). The CDR3 length is 14 residues. Trimming took 5 bases from V and 0 from J, leaving 10 bases between them. From germline, CDR1 is SNHLY and CDR2 FYNNEI. CDR3 DNA sequence: TGTGCCAGCAGTCCGCGGACAGACCAAGAGACCCAGTACTTC. As protein: CASSPRTDQETQYF.

This chain links TRBV10-3 with TRBJ1-3, with 10 bases that match TRBD1. The CDR3 totals 16 residues. V lost 3 bases and J lost 2; bases outside the gene matches: 4. Germline loops: CDR1 ENHRY, CDR2 SYGVKD. The CDR3: CAISEPGQGTGNTIYF. In DNA form, the CDR3 reads TGTGCCATCAGTGAACCGGGACAGGGGACTGGAAACACCATATATTTT.

The rearrangement links TRBV30 to TRBJ2-6; D gene uncertain. In germline, CDR1 is GTSNPN, CDR2 SVGIG (reference sequence). V lost 3 bases, J lost 1 base, and 10 bases lay in between. The CDR3 is 15 residues long. CDR3 in amino acids: CAWSPQASGANVLTF. The CDR3 nucleotides read TGTGCCTGGAGCCCCCAGGCGTCTGGGGCCAACGTCCTGACTTTC.

J is TRBJ2-1 and V is TRBV2; D may be TRBD2 (6 bases). The germline V gene encodes CDR1 SNHLY and CDR2 FYNNEI. This CDR3 has 13 amino acids. V gave up 4 bases and J gave up 13 bases, with 17 bases separating them. CDR3 protein: CASSVLSLAIQFF. In DNA, the CDR3 is TGTGCCAGCAGTGTATTATCACTAGCCATTCAGTTCTTC.